This T cell receptor (beta chain) derives from a study of cytomegalovirus exposure and HLA in healthy donors. The PCR was carried out with 60 Vbeta primers and 13 Jbeta primers. Clones were read by immunoSEQ multiplex PCR, and TCRdb kept only the in-frame ones, dropping some. The sample holds 200,000 to 300,000 clones, about 80% seen once. The junction had 13 bases not matched to a gene; V was cut back by 4 bases and J by 5 bases. From germline, CDR1 is SGHNT and CDR2 YYREEE (reference sequence). This CDR3 is built from 18 residues. The chain uses TRBV5-4 and TRBJ2-3, with 13 bases identical to TRBD2. The sequence was obtained from an older woman in good health and CMV-seropositive. Source material: PBMCs. The CDR3 spells CASSLRRMGLAGIDTQYF. The CDR3 nucleotides read TGTGCCAGCAGCCTACGTCGAATGGGACTAGCGGGAATAGATACGCAGTATTTT.